This TCR beta chain comes out of a study of beta chain features in type 1 diabetes. Since all of the isolated RNA was reverse transcribed, expressed TCRB transcripts were what got sequenced. Method: immunoSEQ multiplex PCR; TCRdb's copy keeps in-frame clones and lacks some. The table has 500,000 to 800,000 clones, around 12% seen once; the top ten hold around 0.12%. Study outcomes and limitations: There was a moderate but significant shortening of TCRB CDR3s in all four CD4+ subsets of Type 1 diabetes patients.

The table lists this clone with a few counts. Its antigen remains unidentified. This TCR derives from a man aged 25 to 40 with type 1 diabetes. The sample consisted of naive CD4+ T cells from blood.

The CDR3 nucleotides are TGTGCCAGCAGACCGACAGGCTTTAACTATGGCTACACCTTC. Translation: CASRPTGFNYGYTF. This chain links TRBV6-5 with TRBJ1-2; tentative D call: TRBD1 (6 bases). In germline, CDR1 is MNHEY, CDR2 SVGAGI. The CDR3 runs to 14 residues. The V end lost 6 bases, the J end lost 1 base, and 12 bases lay between the germline ends.